This T cell receptor beta chain was recorded in a study of shared clonotypes between healthy human individuals. Across the study: CD8 memory received one plate per donor, CD8 naive two, CD4 memory three and CD4 naive three.

Adult Caucasians living in Nashville, Tennessee made up all of the donors. Germline CDR1 MDHEN, CDR2 SYDVKM. Trimming shortened V by 4 bases and J by 0 bases, and 13 bases separated the two germline ends. This CDR3 region has 16 residues. The table came from immunoSEQ multiplex PCR; TCRdb's copy has only in-frame clones and leaves some out. The sample lists 2.3 million or so clones, approximately 93% occurring once. This clonotype was obtained from a young man in good health. Some clones in this sample may be carry-over from other donors' samples. Material: naive CD4+ T cells from PBMCs. The subset: CD45RA+ positively selected. This chain joins TRBV28 and TRBJ2-1; possibly TRBD1 for D (5 bases). The CDR3 sequence is CASSSLDSDSYNEQFF. The CDR3 DNA follows: TGTGCCAGCAGTTCCCTCGACAGCGACTCCTACAATGAGCAGTTCTTC. The entire variable domain, with the rest obtained from reference TRBV28 and TRBJ2-1, is as follows: DVKVTQSSRYLVKRTGEKVFLECVQDMDHENMFWYRQDPGLGLRLIYFSYDVKMKEKGDIPEGYSVSREKKERFSLILESASTNQTSMYLCASSSLDSDSYNEQFFGPGTRLTVL.